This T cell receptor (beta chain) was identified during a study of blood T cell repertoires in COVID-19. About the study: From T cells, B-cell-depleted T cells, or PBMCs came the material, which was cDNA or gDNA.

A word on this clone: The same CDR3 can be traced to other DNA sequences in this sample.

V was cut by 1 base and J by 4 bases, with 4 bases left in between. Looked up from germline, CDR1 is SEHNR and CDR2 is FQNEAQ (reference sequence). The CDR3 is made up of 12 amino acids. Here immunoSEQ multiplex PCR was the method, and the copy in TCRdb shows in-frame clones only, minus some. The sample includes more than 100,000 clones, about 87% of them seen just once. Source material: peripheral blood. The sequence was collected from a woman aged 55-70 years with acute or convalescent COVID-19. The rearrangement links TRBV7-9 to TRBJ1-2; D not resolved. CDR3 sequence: CASSLDSYGYTF. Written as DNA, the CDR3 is TGTGCCAGCAGCTTAGACAGCTATGGCTACACCTTC.